Given below is one T cell receptor (beta chain) in context. What antigen it recognizes has not been identified. The junction and the germline gene differ at one end; a read error may be behind it. Genomic DNA served as template for TCR beta VDJ combination and CDR3 sequence profiling. TCR repertoire sequencing was run on an Illumina HiSeq 2000. As for the authors' bioinformatics: Repertoires were assessed using TRBV/TRBJ rearrangement plots, CDR3 size and DJ length profiles, and Simpson's diversity index. Whichever DNA sequence was most abundant in the deep sequencing data was defined as the immunodominant clone. CDR3 amino acid sequences were checked for sharing across subjects and were also compared against the VDJdb database and published repertoires. TCRdb reworked the public reads: Q25 trimming with fastp, MiXCR clone assembly, productive beta chains retained. Each record represents a unique CDR3 protein, reported with the most common genes and DNA among its rows. TCRdb, rather than the study authors, made the V and J calls. This sample lists around 150,000 distinct CDR3 sequences; roughly 40% were detected once. Together, the top ten hold roughly 8.4% of the sample.

The CDR3 measures 17 amino acids from cysteine to phenylalanine. Only the CDR3 DNA is retained, 51 bases long and in frame from the first base. For CDR1 and CDR2, the germline V gene (reference sequence) lists LNHDA and SQIVND. TCR repertoires of sorted CD4+ and CD8+ blood T cells from severe aplastic anemia patients and healthy subjects were deep-sequenced in the study. Ficoll-Paque density gradient centrifugation was used to isolate peripheral blood mononuclear cells. Before DNA was extracted, CD4+ and CD8+ T cells were sorted using either FACS or magnetic beads. These data come from a study of CD8+CD57+ T cells in acquired aplastic anemia (dated by TCRdb to 2016 to 2018). Notes on the research overall: A mean of 3.2 ug of DNA, ranging from about 0.19 to 30 ug, was extracted from sorted CD4+ and CD8+ cells. An average of roughly 10 million reads for CD4+ cells and 11.0 million reads for CD8+ cells was obtained from healthy donor samples. General conclusions and limits of the study: Roughly 30 CD8+ CDR3 sequences were found to be shared between patients and controls, but these sequences appeared to be highly expressed in patients and within the immunodominant clones of the patients. Patients and healthy controls showed no significant difference in CD8+ Simpson's diversity (P=0.060).

The receptor's source is a human donor in good health, serving as a control. The chain joins TRBV19 to TRBJ2-1; the D region possibly corresponds to TRBD2 (5 bases align). The sequenced sample consisted of sorted CD4+, CD8+, or CD8+CD57+ T cells (not recorded which) from PBMCs. The nucleotide sequence reads TGTGCCAGTAGTACCCGCCGGGGTGCGACCGACTACAATGGGCAGTTCTTC. Its product reads: CASSTRRGATDYNGQFF. The CDR3 plus the reference TRBV19 and TRBJ2-1 genes for the other parts give the full variable domain: DGGITQSPKYLFRKEGQNVTLSCEQNLNHDAMYWYRQDPGQGLRLIYYSQIVNDFQKGDIAEGYSVSREKKESFPLTVTSAQKNPTAFYLCASSTRRGATDYNGQFFGPGTRLTVL.